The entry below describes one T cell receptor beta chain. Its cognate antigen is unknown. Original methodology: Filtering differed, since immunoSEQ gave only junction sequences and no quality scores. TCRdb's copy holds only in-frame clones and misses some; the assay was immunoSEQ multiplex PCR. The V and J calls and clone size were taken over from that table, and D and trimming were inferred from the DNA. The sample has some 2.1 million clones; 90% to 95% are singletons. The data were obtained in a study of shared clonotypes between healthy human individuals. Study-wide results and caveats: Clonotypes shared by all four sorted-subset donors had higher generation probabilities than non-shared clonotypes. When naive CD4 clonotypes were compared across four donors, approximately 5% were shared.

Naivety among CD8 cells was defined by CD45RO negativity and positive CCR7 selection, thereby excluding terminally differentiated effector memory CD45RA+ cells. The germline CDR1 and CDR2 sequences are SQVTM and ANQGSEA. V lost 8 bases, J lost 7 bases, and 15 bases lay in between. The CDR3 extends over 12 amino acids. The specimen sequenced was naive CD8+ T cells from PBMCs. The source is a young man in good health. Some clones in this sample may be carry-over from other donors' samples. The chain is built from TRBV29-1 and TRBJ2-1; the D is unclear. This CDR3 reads CSPYIQTNEQFF. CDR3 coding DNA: TGCAGCCCGTATATCCAGACGAATGAGCAGTTCTTC.